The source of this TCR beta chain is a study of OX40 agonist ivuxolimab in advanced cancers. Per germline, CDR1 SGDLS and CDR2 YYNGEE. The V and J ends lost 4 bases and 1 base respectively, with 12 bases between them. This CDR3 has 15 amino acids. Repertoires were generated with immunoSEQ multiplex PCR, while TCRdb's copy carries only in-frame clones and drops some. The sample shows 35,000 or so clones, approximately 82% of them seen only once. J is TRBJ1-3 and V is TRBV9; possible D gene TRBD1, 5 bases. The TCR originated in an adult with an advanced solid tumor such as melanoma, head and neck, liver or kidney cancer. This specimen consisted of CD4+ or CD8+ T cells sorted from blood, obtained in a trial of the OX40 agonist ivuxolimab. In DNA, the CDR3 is TGTGCCAGCAGCCCTCCAGGGAGGTCTGGAAACACCATATATTTT. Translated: CASSPPGRSGNTIYF.